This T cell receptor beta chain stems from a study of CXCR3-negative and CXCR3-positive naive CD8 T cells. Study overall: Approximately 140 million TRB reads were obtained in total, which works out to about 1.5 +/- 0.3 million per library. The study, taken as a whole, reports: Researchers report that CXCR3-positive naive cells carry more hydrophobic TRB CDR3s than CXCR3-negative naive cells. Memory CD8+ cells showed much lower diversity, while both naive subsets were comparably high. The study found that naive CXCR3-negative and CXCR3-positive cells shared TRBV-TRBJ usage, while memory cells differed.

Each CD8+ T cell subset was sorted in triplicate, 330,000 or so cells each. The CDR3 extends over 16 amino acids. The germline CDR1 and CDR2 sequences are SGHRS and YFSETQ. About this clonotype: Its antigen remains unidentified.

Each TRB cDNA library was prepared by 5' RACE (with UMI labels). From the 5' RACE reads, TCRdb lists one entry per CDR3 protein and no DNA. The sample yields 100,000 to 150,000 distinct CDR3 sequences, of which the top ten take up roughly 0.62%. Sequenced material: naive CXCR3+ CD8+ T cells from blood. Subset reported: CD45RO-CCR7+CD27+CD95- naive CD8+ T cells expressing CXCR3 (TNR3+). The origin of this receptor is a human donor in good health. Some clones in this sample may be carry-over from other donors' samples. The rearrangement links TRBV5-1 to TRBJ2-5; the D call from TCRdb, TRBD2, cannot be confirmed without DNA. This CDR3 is CASSLALNTREETQYF.